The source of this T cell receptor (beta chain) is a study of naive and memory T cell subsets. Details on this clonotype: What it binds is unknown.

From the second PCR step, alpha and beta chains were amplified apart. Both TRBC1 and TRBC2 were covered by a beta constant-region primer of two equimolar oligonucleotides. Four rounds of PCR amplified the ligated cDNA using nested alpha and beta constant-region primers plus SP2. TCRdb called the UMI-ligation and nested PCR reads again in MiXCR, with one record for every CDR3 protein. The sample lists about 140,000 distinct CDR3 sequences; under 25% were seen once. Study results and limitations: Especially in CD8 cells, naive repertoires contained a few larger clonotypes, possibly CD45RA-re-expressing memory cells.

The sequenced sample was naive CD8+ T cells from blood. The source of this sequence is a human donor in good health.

DNA of the CDR3: TGCAGCGTTGCCCCAACCGTCGGGGAACCCTACGAGCAGTACTTC. Protein product: CSVAPTVGEPYEQYF. The genes are TRBV29-1 and TRBJ2-7, with D tentatively TRBD2 (5 bases). Trimming took 4 bases from V and 2 from J, leaving 18 bases between them. From germline, CDR1 is SQVTM and CDR2 ANQGSEA. The length of the CDR3 is 15 residues.